This TCR beta chain was obtained from a study of T cell responses to AZD1222 COVID-19 vaccine. General study findings and limits: Donors were mostly white British, more females; clonal diversity possibly underestimated.

A word on this clone: Its target is unknown.

Using immunoSEQ multiplex PCR, the repertoire was profiled, and TCRdb retains in-frame clones only, with some absent. Of about 59,000 clones listed, 89% are singletons. The CDR3 is 14 residues long. Germline CDR1 SGHNT, CDR2 YENEEA. Trimming removed 0 bases at V and 5 bases at J, with 11 bases between. Pooling of second doses given at about 4 or about 12 weeks was done. The chain has TRBV11-3 and TRBJ2-7, with unresolved D. The clonotype comes from an adult who received the AZD1222 COVID-19 vaccine. Sample: peripheral blood, taken 28 days after the second AZD1222 dose. CDR3 loop: CASSLEPRNDEQYF. CDR3 sequence (DNA): TGTGCCAGCAGCTTAGAACCACGGAATGACGAGCAGTACTTC.